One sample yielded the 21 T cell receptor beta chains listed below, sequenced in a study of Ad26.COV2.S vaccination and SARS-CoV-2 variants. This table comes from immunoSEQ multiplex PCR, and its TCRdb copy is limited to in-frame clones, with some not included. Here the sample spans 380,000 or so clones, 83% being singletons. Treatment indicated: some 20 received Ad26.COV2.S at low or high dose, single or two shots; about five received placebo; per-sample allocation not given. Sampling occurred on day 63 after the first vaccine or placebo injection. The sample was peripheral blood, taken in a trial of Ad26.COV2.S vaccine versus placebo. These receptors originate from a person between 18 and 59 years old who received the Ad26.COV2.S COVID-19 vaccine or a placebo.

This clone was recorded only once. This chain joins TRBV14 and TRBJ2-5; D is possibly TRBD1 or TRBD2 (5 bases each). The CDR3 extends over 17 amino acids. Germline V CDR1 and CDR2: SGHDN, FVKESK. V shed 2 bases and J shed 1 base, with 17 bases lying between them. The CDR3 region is CASSQYLFSGGQETQYF. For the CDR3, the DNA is TGTGCCAGCAGCCAATATCTTTTCAGTGGGGGCCAAGAGACCCAGTACTTC.

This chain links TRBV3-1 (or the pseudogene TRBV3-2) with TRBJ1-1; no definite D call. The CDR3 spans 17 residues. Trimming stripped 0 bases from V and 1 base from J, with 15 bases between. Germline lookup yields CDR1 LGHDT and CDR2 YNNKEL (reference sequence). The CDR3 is CASSQDRAPGGNTEAFF. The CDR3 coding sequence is TGTGCCAGCAGCCAAGATAGGGCCCCCGGAGGGAACACTGAAGCTTTCTTT.

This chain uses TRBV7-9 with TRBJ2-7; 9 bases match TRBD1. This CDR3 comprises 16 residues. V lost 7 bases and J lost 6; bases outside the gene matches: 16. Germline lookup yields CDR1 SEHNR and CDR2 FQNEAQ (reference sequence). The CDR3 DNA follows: TGTGCCAGCACGTTAAGGACAGGGGAAAGGGGTAGCGAGCAGTACTTC. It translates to CASTLRTGERGSEQYF.

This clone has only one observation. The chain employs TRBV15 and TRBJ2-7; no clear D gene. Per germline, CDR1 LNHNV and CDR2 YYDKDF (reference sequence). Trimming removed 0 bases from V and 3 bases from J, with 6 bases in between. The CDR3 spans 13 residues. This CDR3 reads CATSRDLNYEQYF. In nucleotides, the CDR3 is TGTGCCACCAGCAGAGACCTGAACTACGAGCAGTACTTC.

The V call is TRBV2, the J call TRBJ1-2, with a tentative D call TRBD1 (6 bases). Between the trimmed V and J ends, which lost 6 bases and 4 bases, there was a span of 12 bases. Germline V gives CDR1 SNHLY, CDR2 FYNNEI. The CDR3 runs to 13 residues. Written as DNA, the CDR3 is TGTGCCAGCAGCGGCGGACAGATCTATGGCTACACCTTC. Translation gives CASSGGQIYGYTF. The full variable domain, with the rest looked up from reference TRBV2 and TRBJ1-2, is EPEVTQTPSHQVTQMGQEVILRCVPISNHLYFYWYRQILGQKVEFLVSFYNNEISEKSEIFDDQFSVERPDGSNFTLKIRSTKLEDSAMYFCASSGGQIYGYTFGSGTRLTVV.

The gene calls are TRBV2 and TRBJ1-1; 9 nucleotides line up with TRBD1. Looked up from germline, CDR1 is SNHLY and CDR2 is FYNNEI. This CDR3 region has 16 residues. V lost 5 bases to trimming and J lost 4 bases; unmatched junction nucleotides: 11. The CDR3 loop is CASSQTPTTGGTEAFF. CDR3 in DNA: TGTGCCAGCAGTCAGACTCCAACGACAGGGGGCACTGAAGCTTTCTTT.

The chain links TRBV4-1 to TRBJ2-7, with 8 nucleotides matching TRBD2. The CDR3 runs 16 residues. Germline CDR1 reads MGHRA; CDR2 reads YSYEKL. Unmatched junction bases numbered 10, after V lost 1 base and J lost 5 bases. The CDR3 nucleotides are TGCGCCAGCAGCCAAGGGGGAGCGGGAGATCACCACGAGCAGTACTTC. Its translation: CASSQGGAGDHHEQYF.

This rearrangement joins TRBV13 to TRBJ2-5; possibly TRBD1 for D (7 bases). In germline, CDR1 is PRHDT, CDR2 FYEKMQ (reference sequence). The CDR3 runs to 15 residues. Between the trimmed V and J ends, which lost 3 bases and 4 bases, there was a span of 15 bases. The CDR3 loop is CASSLRGDRGETQYF. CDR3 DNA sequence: TGTGCCAGCAGCTTGAGGGGGGACAGAGGAGAGACCCAGTACTTC.

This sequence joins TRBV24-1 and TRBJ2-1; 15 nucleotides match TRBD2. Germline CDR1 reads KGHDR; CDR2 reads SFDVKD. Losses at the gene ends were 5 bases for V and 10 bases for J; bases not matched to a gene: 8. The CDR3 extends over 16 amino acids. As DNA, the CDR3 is TGTGCCACCAGTGCCGGCCGGACTAGCGGGAGGGAGGAGCAGTTCTTC. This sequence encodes CATSAGRTSGREEQFF.

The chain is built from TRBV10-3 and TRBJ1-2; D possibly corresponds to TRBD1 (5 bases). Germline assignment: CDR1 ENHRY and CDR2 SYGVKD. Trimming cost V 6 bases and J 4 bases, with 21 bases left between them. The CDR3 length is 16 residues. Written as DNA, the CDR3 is TGTGCCATCAGCTCAGACCGGAAGGGACGGATCTATGGCTACACCTTC. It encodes CAISSDRKGRIYGYTF.

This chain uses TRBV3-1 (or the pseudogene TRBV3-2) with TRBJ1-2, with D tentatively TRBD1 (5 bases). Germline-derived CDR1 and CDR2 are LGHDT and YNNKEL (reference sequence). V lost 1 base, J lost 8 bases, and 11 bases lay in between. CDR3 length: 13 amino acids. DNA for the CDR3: TGTGCCAGCAGCCAAGGAGGGACGGTCGGCTACACCTTC. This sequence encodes CASSQGGTVGYTF.

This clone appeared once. The CDR3 region has the DNA TGTGCCAGTAGTATTGGGAGACAGCCTAATCAGCCCCAGCATTTT. Its protein is CASSIGRQPNQPQHF. This chain uses TRBV19 with TRBJ1-5; TRBD1 is a possible D gene (5 bases). The V end lost 3 bases, the J end lost 4 bases, and 13 bases lay between the germline ends. Germline V gives CDR1 LNHDA, CDR2 SQIVND (reference sequence). The CDR3 runs 15 residues.

Here the CDR3 DNA reads TGTGCCAGCAGCTCCCACGGGGGGGGCCACAATGAGCAGTTCTTC. Residues: CASSSHGGGHNEQFF. The chain employs TRBV11-1 and TRBJ2-1, with 8 bases matching TRBD2. The CDR3 is 15 residues long. The trim removed 4 bases at V and 5 bases at J, leaving 7 bases unmatched. Germline CDR1 is SGHAT and CDR2 is FQDESV (reference sequence).

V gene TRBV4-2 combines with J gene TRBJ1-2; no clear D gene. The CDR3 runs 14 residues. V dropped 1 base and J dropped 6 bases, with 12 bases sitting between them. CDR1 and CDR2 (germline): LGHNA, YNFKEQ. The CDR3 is CASSQGREWDGYTF. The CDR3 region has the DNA TGTGCCAGCAGCCAAGGGAGGGAGTGGGATGGCTACACCTTC.

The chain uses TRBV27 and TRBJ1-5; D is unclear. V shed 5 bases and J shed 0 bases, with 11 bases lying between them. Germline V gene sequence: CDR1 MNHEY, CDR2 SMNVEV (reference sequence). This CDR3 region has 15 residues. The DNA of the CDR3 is TGTGCCAGCAGTCCCGGCGTGGGTAGCAATCAGCCCCAGCATTTT. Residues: CASSPGVGSNQPQHF.

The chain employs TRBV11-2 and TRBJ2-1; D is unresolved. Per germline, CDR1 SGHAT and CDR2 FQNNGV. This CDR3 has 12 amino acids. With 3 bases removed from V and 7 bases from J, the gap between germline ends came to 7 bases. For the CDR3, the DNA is TGTGCCAGCAGCTTGCGTCGTAATGAGCAGTTCTTC. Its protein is CASSLRRNEQFF.

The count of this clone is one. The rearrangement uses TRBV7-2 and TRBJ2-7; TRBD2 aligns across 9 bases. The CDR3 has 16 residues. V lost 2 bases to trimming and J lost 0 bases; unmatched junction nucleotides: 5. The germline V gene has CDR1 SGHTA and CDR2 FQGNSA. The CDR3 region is CASSLRLAGSSYEQYF. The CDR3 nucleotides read TGTGCCAGCAGCTTACGGCTAGCGGGGAGCTCCTACGAGCAGTACTTC. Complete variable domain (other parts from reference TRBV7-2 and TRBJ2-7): GAGVSQSPSNKVTEKGKDVELRCDPISGHTALYWYRQSLGQGLEFLIYFQGNSAPDKSGLPSDRFSAERTGGSVSTLTIQRTQQEDSAVYLCASSLRLAGSSYEQYFGPGTRLTVT.

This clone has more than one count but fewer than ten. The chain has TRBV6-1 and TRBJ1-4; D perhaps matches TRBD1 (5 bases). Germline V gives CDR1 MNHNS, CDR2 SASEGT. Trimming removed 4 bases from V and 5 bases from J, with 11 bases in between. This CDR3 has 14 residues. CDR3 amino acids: CASSAMSGNEKLFF. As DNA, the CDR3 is TGTGCCAGCAGTGCCATGTCAGGGAATGAAAAACTGTTTTTT.

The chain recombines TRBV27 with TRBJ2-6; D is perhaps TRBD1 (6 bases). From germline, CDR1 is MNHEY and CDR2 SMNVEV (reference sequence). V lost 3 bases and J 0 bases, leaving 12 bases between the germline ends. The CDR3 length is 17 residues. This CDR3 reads CASSLAGASSGANVLTF. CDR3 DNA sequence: TGTGCCAGCAGTTTGGCAGGGGCGAGCTCTGGGGCCAACGTCCTGACTTTC.

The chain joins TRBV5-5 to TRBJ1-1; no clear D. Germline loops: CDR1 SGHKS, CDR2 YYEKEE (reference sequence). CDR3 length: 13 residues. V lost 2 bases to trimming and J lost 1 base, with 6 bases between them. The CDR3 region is CASSLGRNTEAFF. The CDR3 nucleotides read TGTGCCAGCAGCTTAGGACGGAACACTGAAGCTTTCTTT. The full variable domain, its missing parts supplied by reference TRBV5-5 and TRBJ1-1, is DAGVTQSPTHLIKTRGQQVTLRCSPISGHKSVSWYQQVLGQGPQFIFQYYEKEERGRGNFPDRFSARQFPNYSSELNVNALLLGDSALYLCASSLGRNTEAFFGQGTRLTVV.

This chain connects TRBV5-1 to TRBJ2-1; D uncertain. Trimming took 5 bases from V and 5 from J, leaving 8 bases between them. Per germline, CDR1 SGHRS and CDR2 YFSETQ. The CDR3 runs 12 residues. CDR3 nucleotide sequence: TGCGCCAGCAGGCGACTGGACAATGAGCAGTTCTTC. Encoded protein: CASRRLDNEQFF.